These 11 T cell receptor beta chains originate from one sample sequenced in a study of blood T cell repertoires in COVID-19. Data came from immunoSEQ multiplex PCR; TCRdb stores just in-frame clones and leaves some out. The sample yields 110,000 or so clones, 85% seen once. Sample: peripheral blood. These receptors were obtained from a human donor in a cohort sampled during active COVID-19.

V and J are TRBV5-1 and TRBJ2-7; 7 nucleotides match TRBD1. From germline, CDR1 is SGHRS and CDR2 YFSETQ. This CDR3 is built from 16 residues. Trimming took 0 bases from V and 2 from J; bases not matched to a gene: 8. CDR3 DNA sequence: TGCGCCAGCAGCTTGGAGACAGGGTTGGGGACCTACGAGCAGTACTTC. Its translation is CASSLETGLGTYEQYF.

The CDR3 spells CASSPGLAVIEQFF. In DNA, the CDR3 is TGCGCCAGCAGCCCGGGACTAGCCGTCATTGAGCAGTTCTTC. The chain uses TRBV5-1 and TRBJ2-1; TRBD2 aligns across 9 bases. Germline-derived CDR1 and CDR2 are SGHRS and YFSETQ. Trimming cost V 4 bases and J 9 bases; bases outside gene matches: 8. The CDR3 has 14 residues.

This clone has a single count. The chain joins TRBV18 to TRBJ1-5, with D hard to call. CDR1 KGHSH and CDR2 LQKENI come from the germline V gene. Trimming removed 6 bases from V and 4 bases from J, with 10 bases in between. This CDR3 contains 13 residues. The CDR3 loop reads CASSQAPNQPQHF. The CDR3 nucleotides are TGTGCCAGCTCCCAAGCCCCAAATCAGCCCCAGCATTTT.

The sample holds one count of this clone. The chain employs TRBV12-5 and TRBJ1-5, with 7 bases identical to TRBD1. V lost 5 bases to trimming and J lost 0 bases; unmatched junction nucleotides: 7. The CDR3 consists of 16 residues. The germline V gene encodes CDR1 LGHNT and CDR2 FRNRAP. Here the CDR3 DNA reads TGTGCTAGTGGTCGGGACAGTCTAGGTAGCAATCAGCCCCAGCATTTT. Translated, it gives CASGRDSLGSNQPQHF.

This sequence joins TRBV30 and TRBJ1-3, with 8 positions matching TRBD1. The CDR3 extends over 17 amino acids. Trimming at V came to 0 bases and at J to 7 bases, leaving 14 bases not matched to a gene. Per the germline V gene, CDR1 is GTSNPN and CDR2 is SVGIG (reference sequence). The CDR3 coding sequence is TGTGCCTGGAGTGTAAGACGGGAAAGGACAGGGCGGAACACCATATATTTT. Amino acids: CAWSVRRERTGRNTIYF.

This clone has just a few counts. The chain carries TRBV5-5 and TRBJ2-7; a weak D match, TRBD2 (6 bases). The germline gives CDR1 SGHKS, CDR2 YYEKEE (reference sequence). The length of the CDR3 is 12 residues. V gave up 4 bases and J gave up 6 bases, with 11 bases separating them. The CDR3, as DNA: TGTGCCAGCAGCCATAGTAGCGGCGAGCAGTACTTC. Protein: CASSHSSGEQYF.

The chain has TRBV5-1 and TRBJ1-5; 9 bases are shared with TRBD1. CDR1 SGHRS and CDR2 YFSETQ come from the germline V gene. This CDR3 region has 14 residues. The trim removed 4 bases at V and 4 bases at J, leaving 3 bases unmatched. The CDR3 DNA reads as TGCGCCAGCAGCACAGGGACAGGGAATCAGCCCCAGCATTTT. It encodes CASSTGTGNQPQHF.

The genes are TRBV2 and TRBJ2-1; TRBD2 aligns across 10 bases. The CDR3 has 14 residues. J gave up 4 bases and V 4 bases, and 1 base lay outside the gene matches. Per germline, CDR1 SNHLY and CDR2 FYNNEI. Written as DNA, the CDR3 is TGTGCCAGCAGTGGGACTAGCGGTTACAATGAGCAGTTCTTC. Translation: CASSGTSGYNEQFF.

The rearrangement joins TRBV3-1 (or the pseudogene TRBV3-2) to TRBJ2-7; 8 bases align to TRBD2. CDR3 length: 12 residues. After removal of 3 bases from V and 6 bases from J, the junction contained 1 base not matched to a gene. Germline CDR1 and CDR2: LGHDT and YNNKEL (reference sequence). The CDR3 region is CASSHRGGEQYF. In nucleotides, the CDR3 is TGTGCCAGCAGCCATCGGGGGGGCGAGCAGTACTTC.

The CDR3 loop reads CASSRGLGPSTDTQYF. The CDR3 DNA sequence: TGTGCCAGCAGCCGGGGACTAGGACCTAGCACAGATACGCAGTATTTT. V and J are TRBV6-2 or TRBV6-3 and TRBJ2-3; the match to TRBD2 covers 8 bases. This CDR3 has 16 residues. Trimming cost V 6 bases and J 0 bases; bases outside gene matches: 8. Germline CDR1 and CDR2: MNHEY and SVGEGT.

V usage is TRBV7-9 and J usage is TRBJ2-7; TRBD1 might be the D (5 bases). The CDR3 is made up of 14 amino acids. The V end lost 3 bases, the J end lost 3 bases, and 12 bases lay between the germline ends. Germline V gene lookup returns CDR1 SEHNR and CDR2 FQNEAQ (reference sequence). The CDR3 DNA reads TGTGCCAGCAGCTTGGCCGGCAGGGACTACGAGCAGTACTTC. It specifies CASSLAGRDYEQYF.